The T cell receptor (beta chain) under discussion was sequenced for a study of blood T cell repertoires in COVID-19. Overall study context: Spain, Italy and the United States supplied samples that represented acute and convalescent COVID-19. T cells, B-cell-depleted T cells, or PBMCs supplied cDNA or gDNA.

Germline-derived CDR1 and CDR2 are SGHRS and YFSETQ. This CDR3 spans 14 amino acids. V was pared by 0 bases and J by 2 bases, with 7 bases between. In the authors' workflow: The assay estimated nucleated cells by amplifying reference gene primers. Only in-frame clones appear in the TCRdb table, and some are missing; sequencing was by immunoSEQ multiplex PCR. V, J and clone size were drawn from that table, and D and trimming were deduced from the DNA. The sample lists some 100,000 clones, about 80% occurring once. This chain links TRBV5-1 with TRBJ2-3, with D uncertain. This TCR came from a woman aged 45 to 65 with acute or convalescent COVID-19. The specimen was peripheral blood. The DNA of the CDR3 is TGCGCCAGCAGCTTGGAGCTCGACACAGATACGCAGTATTTT. Its protein is CASSLELDTDTQYF.